This T cell receptor beta chain was recorded in a study of T cell responses to AZD1222 COVID-19 vaccine. Method: immunoSEQ multiplex PCR; TCRdb's copy keeps in-frame clones and lacks some. The table shows under 150,000 clones, with 93% occurring only once. On this clone itself: Its antigen is unknown.

Germline V gives CDR1 SGHRS, CDR2 YFSETQ. The CDR3 consists of 12 residues. Between the trimmed V and J ends, which lost 6 bases and 5 bases, there was a span of 11 bases. Study-wide points: CD4 TCRs covered the whole spike, strongest at regions 160-218 and 743-854. Only a handful of individuals given AZD1222 were seropositive at baseline.

The clonotype was recovered from an adult in good health. J is TRBJ2-5 and V is TRBV5-1; TRBD2 might be the D (6 bases). The specimen comprised peripheral blood, sampled on day 0 of AZD1222 vaccination. DNA of the CDR3: TGCGCCAGCACCCCGGAGGGGGAGACCCAGTACTTC. This encodes CASTPEGETQYF.